The rows below give T cell receptor beta chains drawn from one sample of a study of blood T cell repertoires in COVID-19. TCRdb keeps only in-frame clones here, not all; method: immunoSEQ multiplex PCR. The data show roughly 350,000 clones, more than 75% seen once. Material for sequencing was peripheral blood. All receptors derive from a woman between 18 and 29 years old who had recovered from COVID-19. The CDR3 runs from the conserved cysteine through the conserved F or W. The order of the fields is CDR3 length, D gene, clone size, J gene, V gene, CDR3 DNA, CDR3 protein. The D gene is left open where the match is weak. Clone size is not always given. Where it is, it says once, few, many or a class for expanded clones.

>15|TRBD2|NA|TRBJ2-5|TRBV15
TGTGCCACCAGCAGAGATATGGGCGGGAGAGAGACCCAGTACTTC
CATSRDMGGRETQYF
>16|TRBD2|NA|TRBJ2-1|TRBV18
TGTGCCAGCTCACCACCGGGCCAGCGGGAGGGATCTGAGCAGTTCTTC
CASSPPGQREGSEQFF
>14|NA|NA|TRBJ1-3|TRBV27
TGTGCCAGCAGTACCAGGGGCTCTGGAAACACCATATATTTT
CASSTRGSGNTIYF
>17|TRBD1|once|TRBJ2-1|TRBV7-9
TGTGCCAGCAGCTTAGCGACAAGGCAGGGGGCAAGGAATGAGCAGTTCTTC
CASSLATRQGARNEQFF
>12|NA|NA|TRBJ2-1|TRBV27
TGTGCCAGCAGTTTTAGTCCTGCCGAGCAGTTCTTC
CASSFSPAEQFF
>12|NA|NA|TRBJ2-2|TRBV27
TGTGCCAGCAGTTTAATATCCGGGGAGCTGTTTTTT
CASSLISGELFF
>14|NA|NA|TRBJ1-4|TRBV18
TGTGCCAGCTCCGGGGAAGGGAAAAATGAAAAACTGTTTTTT
CASSGEGKNEKLFF
>17|TRBD1|NA|TRBJ1-5|TRBV6-4
TGTGCCAGCAGCGAGACTTACCAGGGACAGGGTAATCAGCCCCAGCATTTT
CASSETYQGQGNQPQHF
>17|TRBD2|NA|TRBJ2-3|TRBV7-8
TGTGCCAGCAGCTTAGTCCTGGCTAGCGGGAGTCAAGATACGCAGTATTTT
CASSLVLASGSQDTQYF
>19|TRBD1|NA|TRBJ2-2|TRBV6-2/TRBV6-3
TGTGCCAGCAGTTCCCTAGTCGGACAGGCGATACTTAACACCGGGGAGCTGTTTTTT
CASSSLVGQAILNTGELFF
>15|TRBD2|NA|TRBJ2-3|TRBV19
TGTGCCAGTAGTTCGGCGGGAGAGAGCACAGATACGCAGTATTTT
CASSSAGESTDTQYF
>15|NA|NA|TRBJ2-1|TRBV7-6
TGTGCCAGCAGCCCCCTCAGGGGATCCGCCATGGGGAAGTTCTTC
CASSPLRGSAMGKFF
>14|NA|NA|TRBJ2-2|TRBV7-2
TGTGCCAGCAGCCCAGGGTTGAACACCGGGGAGCTGTTTTTT
CASSPGLNTGELFF
>15|NA|NA|TRBJ2-1|TRBV5-1
TGCGCCAGCCAAGGTTCGAGGGTGGATATCAATGAGCAGTTCTTC
CASQGSRVDINEQFF
>15|NA|NA|TRBJ2-5|TRBV19
TGTGCCAGTAGGAACAACAGGGGGGGACAAGAGACCCAGTACTTC
CASRNNRGGQETQYF
>14|TRBD2|NA|TRBJ2-1|TRBV10-3
TGTGCCATCAGTGATGCGGGAGGGCCCAATGAGCAGTTCTTC
CAISDAGGPNEQFF
>13|TRBD1|NA|TRBJ1-5|TRBV3-1/TRBV3-2
TGTGCCAGCAGTCGGACAGGAAATCAGCCCCAGCATTTT
CASSRTGNQPQHF
>16|TRBD2|NA|TRBJ2-1|TRBV15
TGTGCCACCAGCAGAGCTGCGGGAGGGCCGGGATCCGAGCAGTTCTTC
CATSRAAGGPGSEQFF
>14|NA|NA|TRBJ2-3|TRBV9
TGTGCCAGCAGCGTAGGGTCCGGGACTGATACGCAGTATTTT
CASSVGSGTDTQYF
>14|NA|NA|TRBJ1-1|TRBV4-1
TGCGCCAGCAGCCCCCGATTAGGGGGCACTGAAGCTTTCTTT
CASSPRLGGTEAFF
>19|TRBD2|NA|TRBJ2-2|TRBV24-1
TGTGCCACCAGTGATTTGAGAGGCCTAGCGGGAGTGAACACCGGGGAGCTGTTTTTT
CATSDLRGLAGVNTGELFF
>16|NA|NA|TRBJ2-5|TRBV7-4
TGTGCCAGCAGCTTAGAGGGGCAGGGGTGCGAAGAGACCCAGTACTTC
CASSLEGQGCEETQYF
>15|TRBD2|NA|TRBJ2-1|TRBV11-2
TGTGCCAGCAGCTCCGTGACTAGCGGGAGGTATGAGCAGTTCTTC
CASSSVTSGRYEQFF
>13|NA|NA|TRBJ2-1|TRBV7-2
TGTGCCAGCAGCTTACCTATCTACAATGAGCAGTTCTTC
CASSLPIYNEQFF
>16|NA|few|TRBJ1-6|TRBV6-1
TGTGCCAGCAGTGAACTAGGGAGGGGATATAATTCACCCCTCCACTTT
CASSELGRGYNSPLHF
>16|NA|NA|TRBJ1-4|TRBV7-6
TGTGCCAGCAGCTCACGTACAGGGAAGCCTAATGAAAAACTGTTTTTT
CASSSRTGKPNEKLFF
>15|TRBD2|NA|TRBJ2-3|TRBV10-2
TGCGCCAGCAGTGAGTTAGGCGGGAGTTTTGATACGCAGTATTTT
CASSELGGSFDTQYF
>17|TRBD1|NA|TRBJ1-2|TRBV10-3
TGTGCCATCAGTGAGCATCGAGGGCAGGACAGGGGCTATGGCTACACCTTC
CAISEHRGQDRGYGYTF
>19|TRBD2|NA|TRBJ2-3|TRBV4-1
TGCGCCAGCAGCCAAGATTTTCTAATAGTCATAGCGGGAGTTGATACGCAGTATTTT
CASSQDFLIVIAGVDTQYF
>14|TRBD1|NA|TRBJ2-5|TRBV19
TGTGCCAGTAGTCCCCCAGGGGGTCGAGAGACCCAGTACTTC
CASSPPGGRETQYF
>11|NA|NA|TRBJ2-1|TRBV27
TGTGCCAGCAGTTCGGGAAATGAGCAGTTCTTC
CASSSGNEQFF
>13|TRBD2|NA|TRBJ2-1|TRBV30
TGTGCCTGGAGTGTAGGATCGGGGGGTGAGCAGTTCTTC
CAWSVGSGGEQFF
>15|TRBD1|NA|TRBJ1-1|TRBV5-4
TGTGCCAGCAGCCCACAGACAGGGCAGAACACTGAAGCTTTCTTT
CASSPQTGQNTEAFF
>14|TRBD1|NA|TRBJ2-1|TRBV7-2
TGTGCCAGCAGCTCCCCTTACAGGGGCGCTGAGCAGTTCTTC
CASSSPYRGAEQFF
>16|TRBD1|NA|TRBJ1-4|TRBV19
TGTGCCAGTAGTATTGGACCGGGACAGGGTTACGAAAAACTGTTTTTT
CASSIGPGQGYEKLFF
>16|TRBD2|NA|TRBJ2-1|TRBV4-3
TGCGCCAGCAGCCAGATCGTCGGGAGGGCCATCAGTGAGCAGTTCTTC
CASSQIVGRAISEQFF
>13|NA|NA|TRBJ1-1|TRBV19
TGTGCCAGTAGTTGGGCGGGGAACACTGAAGCTTTCTTT
CASSWAGNTEAFF
>22|TRBD2|NA|TRBJ2-3|TRBV24-1
TGTGCCACCAGTGATTTGGGACTAGGGCTAGCGGGAGGGCCGACGAGCACAGATACGCAGTATTTT
CATSDLGLGLAGGPTSTDTQYF
>15|NA|NA|TRBJ1-5|TRBV20-1
TGCAGTGCTAGTCGGGGGGCTGGGGTCAATCAGCCCCAGCATTTT
CSASRGAGVNQPQHF
>13|TRBD1|NA|TRBJ1-2|TRBV30
TGTGCCTGGAGTGTAAGAACAGGGGGCGGCTACACCTTC
CAWSVRTGGGYTF
>12|NA|NA|TRBJ1-5|TRBV6-5
TGTGCCAGCAGTCCTGGGGCTGGGCCCCAGCATTTT
CASSPGAGPQHF
>12|NA|NA|TRBJ2-3|TRBV2
TGTGCCAGCAAGCCGTCTCCCGGGGGGCAGTATTTT
CASKPSPGGQYF
>14|NA|NA|TRBJ1-3|TRBV6-5
TGTGCCAGCAGTCCCCCAGGGGCTGGAAACACCATATATTTT
CASSPPGAGNTIYF
>13|NA|NA|TRBJ1-1|TRBV5-4
TGTGCCAGCAGCTTTTGGGGGGGAACTGAAGCTTTCTTT
CASSFWGGTEAFF
>15|NA|NA|TRBJ2-1|TRBV6-5
TGTGCCAGCAGTTACATCAGGGGTCGTTACAATGAGCAGTTCTTC
CASSYIRGRYNEQFF